Listed below are T cell receptor beta chains from one sample, sequenced in a study of T cell responses to AZD1222 COVID-19 vaccine. The assay was immunoSEQ multiplex PCR, and TCRdb's table has in-frame clones only and misses some. The data show more than 85,000 clones, around 87% seen once. Source: peripheral blood, taken on day 0 of AZD1222 vaccination. The receptor set was obtained from an adult in good health. Each CDR3 is given without its conserved first and last residue.

CDR3 length: 14
J gene: TRBJ2-3
V gene: TRBV7-8
CDR3 protein: ASSLTGQGRGDTQY

CDR3 length: 13
J gene: TRBJ2-5
V gene: TRBV28
CDR3 protein: ASSLTLAGRETQY

CDR3 length: 15
J gene: TRBJ1-5
V gene: TRBV4-1
CDR3 protein: ASSQPLGDPGNQPQH

CDR3 length: 11
J gene: TRBJ2-7
V gene: TRBV27
CDR3 protein: ASSSGTGSEQY

CDR3 length: 15
J gene: TRBJ2-3
V gene: TRBV27
CDR3 protein: ASSLYSGGASGDTQY

CDR3 length: 12
J gene: TRBJ2-1
V gene: TRBV24-1
CDR3 protein: ATSDYRFGDEQF

CDR3 length: 13
J gene: TRBJ1-5
V gene: TRBV7-2
CDR3 protein: ASSLGLDRGEPQH

CDR3 length: 11
J gene: TRBJ1-3
V gene: TRBV14
CDR3 protein: ASSHLSGNTIY

CDR3 length: 11
J gene: TRBJ2-3
V gene: TRBV2
CDR3 protein: ASSARDFDTQY

CDR3 length: 12
J gene: TRBJ2-4
V gene: TRBV19
CDR3 protein: ASGGARVGNIQY

CDR3 length: 12
J gene: TRBJ2-5
V gene: TRBV6-6
CDR3 protein: ASSLGGNQGAQY

CDR3 length: 11
J gene: TRBJ2-1
V gene: TRBV30
CDR3 protein: AWSSTGEDEQF

CDR3 length: 9
J gene: TRBJ2-1
V gene: TRBV20-1
CDR3 protein: SARGLDEQF

CDR3 length: 14
J gene: TRBJ1-6
V gene: TRBV7-2
CDR3 protein: ASSARTVRDNSPLH

CDR3 length: 12
J gene: TRBJ2-1
V gene: TRBV30
CDR3 protein: AWTEPTGVNEQF

CDR3 length: 16
J gene: TRBJ1-5
V gene: TRBV7-2
CDR3 protein: ASRNRDRGFRCNQPQH

CDR3 length: 12
J gene: TRBJ1-1
V gene: TRBV7-9
CDR3 protein: ASSLTGVNTEAF

CDR3 length: 10
J gene: TRBJ2-7
V gene: TRBV28
CDR3 protein: ASRLSGDEQY

CDR3 length: 14
J gene: TRBJ2-4
V gene: TRBV9
CDR3 protein: ASSVGRPLAKNIQY

CDR3 length: 14
J gene: TRBJ1-6
V gene: TRBV3-1/TRBV3-2
CDR3 protein: ASSQESGEWGSPLH

CDR3 length: 14
J gene: TRBJ1-4
V gene: TRBV10-3
CDR3 protein: AISDTGGRTNEKLF

CDR3 length: 14
J gene: TRBJ2-2
V gene: TRBV5-1
CDR3 protein: ASSSGQGGPLGELF

CDR3 length: 12
J gene: TRBJ2-3
V gene: TRBV7-9
CDR3 protein: ASSTTGTRDTQY

CDR3 length: 12
J gene: TRBJ1-1
V gene: TRBV28
CDR3 protein: ASSFEGLGTEAF

CDR3 length: 11
J gene: TRBJ1-2
V gene: TRBV7-2
CDR3 protein: ASSQGTGYGYT

CDR3 length: 13
J gene: TRBJ1-1
V gene: TRBV10-3
CDR3 protein: AISGHQGMNTEAF

CDR3 length: 13
J gene: TRBJ1-5
V gene: TRBV7-9
CDR3 protein: ASSLDGVRNQPQH

CDR3 length: 13
J gene: TRBJ2-7
V gene: TRBV11-2
CDR3 protein: ASSSALGQSYEQY

CDR3 length: 9
J gene: TRBJ2-1
V gene: TRBV10-3
CDR3 protein: AISSGGPQF

CDR3 length: 10
J gene: TRBJ2-7
V gene: TRBV29-1
CDR3 protein: SVGRGRGEQY

CDR3 length: 11
J gene: TRBJ2-5
V gene: TRBV12-5
CDR3 protein: ASGFHLGETQY

CDR3 length: 9
J gene: TRBJ1-4
V gene: TRBV5-5
CDR3 protein: ASSLTGKLF

CDR3 length: 9
J gene: TRBJ2-2
V gene: TRBV20-1
CDR3 protein: SATNTGELF

CDR3 length: 9
J gene: TRBJ2-5
V gene: TRBV2
CDR3 protein: ASRSEETQY

CDR3 length: 10
J gene: TRBJ1-2
V gene: TRBV6-5
CDR3 protein: ASTLDGYGYT

CDR3 length: 13
J gene: TRBJ2-7
V gene: TRBV4-3
CDR3 protein: ASSQVGSPPYEQY

CDR3 length: 11
J gene: TRBJ1-5
V gene: TRBV10-3
CDR3 protein: AISESGGQPQH

CDR3 length: 13
J gene: TRBJ2-5
V gene: TRBV4-3
CDR3 protein: ASSQGDRDQETQY

CDR3 length: 17
J gene: TRBJ2-1
V gene: TRBV6-4
CDR3 protein: ASSAEGLAGGQGRDEQF

CDR3 length: 12
J gene: TRBJ2-7
V gene: TRBV15
CDR3 protein: ATSPGQGYYEQY